These 24 T cell receptor beta chains came from one sample sequenced in a study of blood T cells in healthy people across ages. Using a J-beta primer mix together with a sample-barcoded 5' primer, a second PCR was run for roughly 6 to 11 cycles. TCRdb fed the 5' RACE reads into MiXCR, producing one record per CDR3 protein. The data hold 850,000 or so distinct CDR3 sequences, with around 28% observed a single time. The sequencing sample was made of blood. The source of these receptors is a woman older than 75 in good health.

The chain has TRBV4-3 and TRBJ1-5; D ambiguous. The CDR3 length is 13 residues. The V gene lost 1 base and the J gene lost 7 bases, with 8 bases spanning the gap. Germline CDR1 LGHNA, CDR2 YSLEER. The CDR3 DNA follows: TGCGCCAGCAGCCAAGGCCTGCACCAGCCCCAGCATTTT. Translating gives CASSQGLHQPQHF.

With respect to this clonotype: Since a much larger clone is just one base distant, this may be a read error. This chain joins TRBV7-2 and TRBJ2-5; 8 nucleotides align to TRBD2. V trimming: 4 bases; J trimming: 4 bases; junction bases outside the gene matches: 20. The CDR3 covers 19 residues. Germline V lookup: CDR1 SGHTA, CDR2 FQGNSA. Written as DNA, the CDR3 is TGTGCCAGCAGCTCCCGCGGGGCGGGGGGCGCATTGGGAGGAGAGACCCAGTACTTC. Its protein is CASSSRGAGGALGGETQYF.

The rearrangement uses TRBV20-1 and TRBJ2-5; D is perhaps TRBD2 (7 bases). The V end lost 2 bases, the J end lost 11 bases, and 24 bases lay between the germline ends. Germline CDR1 and CDR2: DFQATT and SNEGSKA (reference sequence). The CDR3 is made up of 15 amino acids. Here the CDR3 DNA reads TGCAGTGCTAGACGGCGGGGGCTTTTCTACAATGAGCAGTACTTC. The encoded protein is CSARRRGLFYNEQYF.

This clonotype was counted only a few times. The CDR3, as DNA: TGTGCCAGCAGCCGAACCGGGACTAGCGGGGGCCAACCAGAGACCCAGTACTTC. Protein sequence: CASSRTGTSGGQPETQYF. The V gene is TRBV4-2, the J gene TRBJ2-5; 14 nucleotides align to TRBD2. Germline V gives CDR1 LGHNA, CDR2 YNFKEQ. The junction had 11 bases not matched to a gene; V was cut back by 4 bases and J by 4 bases. The CDR3 length is 18 residues.

The rearrangement links TRBV12-3 or TRBV12-4 to TRBJ1-2, with a weak D call TRBD1 (5 bases). Trimming cost V 5 bases and J 8 bases, with 18 bases left between them. The CDR3 is 14 amino acids. The CDR3 nucleotides read TGTGCCAGCAGTCCCGTAGGGACCTTTATGGGCTACACCTTC. Translated: CASSPVGTFMGYTF.

V is TRBV5-1 and J is TRBJ2-7; D might be TRBD1 (6 bases). The CDR3 spans 15 residues. Germline V gene data show CDR1 as SGHRS and CDR2 as YFSETQ. V gave up 0 bases and J gave up 1 base, with 11 bases separating them. CDR3 residues: CASSLDFQGSYEQYF. The DNA for the CDR3 is TGCGCCAGCAGCTTGGATTTCCAGGGGTCCTACGAGCAGTACTTC.

The count of this clonotype is one. V usage is TRBV7-2 and J usage is TRBJ2-1, with 7 bases lining up with TRBD2. Per germline, CDR1 SGHTA and CDR2 FQGNSA. This CDR3 has 14 amino acids. J gave up 8 bases and V 3 bases, and 7 bases lay outside the gene matches. The CDR3: CASSLESGLDEQFF. The CDR3 bases are TGTGCCAGCAGCTTGGAAAGTGGACTAGATGAGCAGTTCTTC.

V gene TRBV2 combines with J gene TRBJ2-5, with 8 positions matching TRBD1. V was clipped by 2 bases and J by 4 bases; unmatched bases: 3. The CDR3 is made up of 14 amino acids. The germline V gene encodes CDR1 SNHLY and CDR2 FYNNEI. CDR3 amino acids: CASSEFRGPETQYF. The CDR3 nucleotides read TGTGCCAGCAGTGAATTCAGGGGGCCAGAGACCCAGTACTTC.

About this clonotype: This may arise from a read error, as a much more abundant clone is one base away. This rearrangement joins TRBV6-1 to TRBJ2-7, with TRBD1 matching over 9 bases. Germline V CDR1 and CDR2: MNHNS, SASEGT. The length of the CDR3 is 14 residues. CDR3 residues: CASREGTGPYEQYF. CDR3 coding DNA: TGTGCCAGCAGGGAAGGGACAGGGCCCTACGAGCAGTACTTC.

As concerns this clonotype: This may be a read error: a much more frequent sequence differs by one nucleotide. The chain has TRBV6-5 and TRBJ2-4; 7 nucleotides agree with TRBD2. The J call may be mistaken, given a closer DNA end match to TRBJ2-7. Germline assignment: CDR1 MNHEY and CDR2 SVGAGI. There are 14 residues in the CDR3. CDR3 in DNA: TGTGCCAGCCGGGTGGGGGGGGGTTTACCCGAGCAGTACTTC. Protein product: CASRVGGGLPEQYF.

This chain links TRBV11-2 with TRBJ2-3, with 12 bases matching TRBD2. V was clipped by 6 bases and J by 2 bases; unmatched bases: 6. This CDR3 has 16 residues. Germline loops: CDR1 SGHAT, CDR2 FQNNGV. The CDR3 DNA sequence: TGTGCCAGCAGACCTAGCGGGGGGGCCCTCACAGATACGCAGTATTTT. The encoded protein is CASRPSGGALTDTQYF.

This clonotype occurred a few times. The chain uses TRBV14 and TRBJ2-3; 11 nucleotides match TRBD2. Germline CDR1 and CDR2: SGHDN and FVKESK. The CDR3 extends over 16 amino acids. V lost 4 bases and J lost 2; bases outside the gene matches: 5. The CDR3 DNA reads TGTGCCAGCAGCCCCTCTAGCGGGGGGTACACAGATACGCAGTATTTT. This gives the protein CASSPSSGGYTDTQYF.

This clonotype was counted between two and nine times. The V and J genes are TRBV12-3 or TRBV12-4 and TRBJ2-3; unclear D gene. CDR3 length: 15 residues. Trimming took 0 bases from V and 2 from J, leaving 9 bases between them. DNA for the CDR3: TGTGCCAGCAGTTTAGCAAACTCTTTCACAGATACGCAGTATTTT. Its protein is CASSLANSFTDTQYF.

The V call is TRBV7-2, the J call TRBJ2-1; 7 nucleotides match TRBD2. Germline CDR1 SGHTA, CDR2 FQGNSA. CDR3 length equals 16 residues. J lost 5 bases, V lost 4 bases, and 11 bases had no gene match. The CDR3 DNA sequence: TGTGCCAGCAGCTATTTAAGAGCGGGGTTAAACAATGAGCAGTTCTTC. Protein: CASSYLRAGLNNEQFF.

The chain combines TRBV5-1 with TRBJ2-2; TRBD2 agrees at 8 bases. The CDR3 loop spans 17 amino acids. Germline-derived CDR1 and CDR2 are SGHRS and YFSETQ. J gave up 6 bases and V 4 bases, and 14 bases lay outside the gene matches. The CDR3: CASSDPLERGLAGELFF. The CDR3 coding sequence is TGCGCCAGCAGCGACCCTCTTGAGCGGGGGTTAGCCGGGGAGCTGTTTTTT.

There are a few counts of this clonotype. The chain carries TRBV6-5 and TRBJ2-7, with 8 bases fitting TRBD1. The germline gives CDR1 MNHEY, CDR2 SVGAGI. J gave up 5 bases and V 6 bases, and 9 bases lay outside the gene matches. CDR3 size: 14 residues. This CDR3 is CASRYDRGDHEQYF. For the CDR3, the DNA is TGTGCCAGCAGATACGACAGGGGTGACCACGAGCAGTACTTC.

The chain employs TRBV28 and TRBJ2-1, with a tentative D call TRBD2 (6 bases). Germline loops: CDR1 MDHEN, CDR2 SYDVKM. This CDR3 has 14 amino acids. V lost 2 bases and J 8 bases, leaving 13 bases between the germline ends. CDR3 DNA: TGTGCCAGCAGTTTAGAGGCCGGAGGGGATGAGCAGTTCTTC. This codes for CASSLEAGGDEQFF.

This clonotype was counted only a few times. The chain joins TRBV3-1 to TRBJ1-2, with D perhaps TRBD1 (6 bases). Per germline, CDR1 LGHDT and CDR2 YNNKEL (reference sequence). The CDR3 runs 14 residues. Trimming pared 7 bases from V and 2 bases from J, leaving 14 bases between. The CDR3: CASTEGGGNYGYTF. In DNA, the CDR3 is TGTGCCAGCACCGAGGGGGGAGGGAACTATGGCTACACCTTC. The full variable domain, its missing parts supplied by reference TRBV3-1 and TRBJ1-2, is DTAVSQTPKYLVTQMGNDKSIKCEQNLGHDTMYWYKQDSKKFLKIMFSYNNKELIINETVPNRFSPKSPDKAHLNLHINSLELGDSAVYFCASTEGGGNYGYTFGSGTRLTVV.

This clonotype has a count of ten or more. The chain combines TRBV7-2 with TRBJ1-4, with D possibly TRBD1 on 5 matching bases. This CDR3 has 16 residues. V lost 1 base and J lost 0, with 9 bases in between. The V gene's germline CDR1 is SGHTA and CDR2 FQGNSA. Here the CDR3 DNA reads TGTGCCAGCAGCTTAGTGGGGGGTTCAACTAATGAAAAACTGTTTTTT. It translates to CASSLVGGSTNEKLFF.

This clonotype was counted only a few times. The DNA of the CDR3 is TGCAGTGCTAGAGATTGGGACAGGGGATACAATGAGCAGTTCTTC. Its protein product is CSARDWDRGYNEQFF. The chain links TRBV20-1 to TRBJ2-1, with TRBD1 matching over 10 bases. Germline values: CDR1 DFQATT, CDR2 SNEGSKA (reference sequence). J lost 4 bases, V lost 0 bases, and 3 bases had no gene match. This CDR3 region has 15 residues.

This clonotype occurred many times. One end of the junction does not line up with germline, which may come from a read error. The chain uses TRBV12-3 or TRBV12-4 and TRBJ2-3; 10 nucleotides match TRBD2. The CDR3 runs to 15 residues. In DNA, the CDR3 is TGTGCCAGCAGTCTAGCGGGGGTGAACACAGATACGCAGTATTTT. Translation gives CASSLAGVNTDTQYF.

This clonotype appeared many times. The V gene is TRBV6-6, the J gene TRBJ2-4; 9 bases map to TRBD1. V lost 6 bases to trimming and J lost 1 base; unmatched junction nucleotides: 7. Germline-derived CDR1 and CDR2 are MNHNY and SVGAGI (reference sequence). The CDR3 has 16 residues. The chain's CDR3 is CASSTGGTLAKNIQYF. The CDR3 region has the DNA TGTGCCAGCAGCACAGGGGGCACGCTGGCCAAAAACATTCAGTACTTC.

This chain links TRBV7-2 with TRBJ1-6; D is possibly TRBD1 (5 bases). Germline V gene sequence: CDR1 SGHTA, CDR2 FQGNSA. This CDR3 region has 14 residues. V was trimmed by 2 bases and J by 6 bases, leaving 8 bases between them. In DNA, the CDR3 is TGTGCCAGCAGCTTAACAGGTCTTAATTCACCCCTCCACTTT. Amino acids: CASSLTGLNSPLHF.

This chain joins TRBV12-3 or TRBV12-4 and TRBJ2-2; 8 positions agree with TRBD2. Trimming removed 3 bases from V and 7 bases from J; junction bases left unmatched: 13. This CDR3 spans 17 amino acids. The CDR3 reads CASSLSGTRGYGGELFF. For the CDR3, the DNA is TGTGCCAGCAGTTTGTCCGGGACTAGAGGATATGGCGGGGAGCTGTTTTTT.